The entry below describes one T cell receptor beta chain. The CDR3 contains 16 residues. V shed 1 base and J shed 4 bases, with 13 bases lying between them. CDR1 SGHVS and CDR2 FQNEAQ come from the germline V gene. In the source study's methods: Nucleated cell number was recorded as an estimate derived from reference gene primer amplification. Produced via immunoSEQ multiplex PCR; TCRdb's table is partial and in-frame only. V and J calls and clone size come straight from that table; D and trimming were deduced from the DNA. Here the sample spans 55,000 to 75,000 clones, approximately 77% being singletons. The data belong to a study of blood T cell repertoires in COVID-19. Study summary: Sites across the United States, Italy and Spain contributed samples from acute and convalescent COVID-19. The cDNA or gDNA used as material had been derived from T cells, B-cell-depleted T cells, or PBMCs.

The sequence derives from a woman aged 70-85 years with COVID-19, enrolled during active disease. The chain couples TRBV7-8 to TRBJ2-2; D is ambiguous. The sample comprised peripheral blood. The CDR3 DNA follows: TGTGCCAGCAGCTTAGTGGGCCCCCTGCCCACCGGGGAGCTGTTTTTT. Translating gives CASSLVGPLPTGELFF.